One T cell receptor (beta chain) is described in this entry. The antigen remains unidentified. Germline lookup yields CDR1 LGHNA and CDR2 YSLEER. The ends were cut back, 2 bases at V and 5 bases at J, with 12 bases in the middle. The CDR3 spans 14 residues. The sample originates from a study of T cells in Graves' hyperthyroidism and ophthalmopathy. Points from the study as a whole: Stable hyperthyroidism was separated from ophthalmopathy by a model based on 13 V-J features.

Authors of the study amplified TCR beta CDR3 regions from RNA transcripts. Primed by the HTBI set, a first-round RT-PCR was run on the TCR CDR3. TCRdb reprocessed the multiplex PCR reads with MiXCR, giving one entry per CDR3 protein. The data hold hundreds of thousands of distinct CDR3 sequences, with 12% to 15% observed a single time. The TCR comes from a woman aged 18-29 years with Graves' hyperthyroidism. The sample was blood. The rearrangement links TRBV4-3 to TRBJ1-2; no reliable D call. The CDR3: CASSQYTDLYGYTF. The CDR3 DNA follows: TGCGCCAGCAGCCAATACACGGACCTATATGGCTACACCTTC.